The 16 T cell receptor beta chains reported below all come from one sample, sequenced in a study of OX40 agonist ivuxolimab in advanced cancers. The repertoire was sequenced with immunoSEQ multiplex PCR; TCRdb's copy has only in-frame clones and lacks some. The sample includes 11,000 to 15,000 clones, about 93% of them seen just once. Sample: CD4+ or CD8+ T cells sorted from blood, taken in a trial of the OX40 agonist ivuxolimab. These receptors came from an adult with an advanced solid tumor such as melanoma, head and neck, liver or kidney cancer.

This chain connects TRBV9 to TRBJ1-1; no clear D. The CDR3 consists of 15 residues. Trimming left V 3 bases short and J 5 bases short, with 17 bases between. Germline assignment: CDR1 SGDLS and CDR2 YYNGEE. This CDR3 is CASSASGRMGTEAFF. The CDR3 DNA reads TGTGCCAGCAGCGCGTCCGGACGGATGGGGACTGAAGCTTTCTTT.

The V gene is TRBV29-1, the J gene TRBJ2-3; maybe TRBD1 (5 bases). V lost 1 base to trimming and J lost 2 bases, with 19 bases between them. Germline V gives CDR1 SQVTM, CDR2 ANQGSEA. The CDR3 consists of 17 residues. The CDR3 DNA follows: TGCAGCGTTGAAGGGACACAAAGACCCACTATCACAGATACGCAGTATTTT. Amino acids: CSVEGTQRPTITDTQYF.

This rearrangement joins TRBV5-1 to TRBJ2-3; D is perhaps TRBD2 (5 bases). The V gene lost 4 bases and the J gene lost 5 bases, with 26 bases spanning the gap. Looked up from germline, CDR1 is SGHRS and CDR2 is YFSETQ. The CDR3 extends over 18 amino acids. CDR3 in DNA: TGCGCCAGCAGCCTGGACTGGTACCCGGGCGCTCGACAAGATACGCAGTATTTT. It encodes CASSLDWYPGARQDTQYF.

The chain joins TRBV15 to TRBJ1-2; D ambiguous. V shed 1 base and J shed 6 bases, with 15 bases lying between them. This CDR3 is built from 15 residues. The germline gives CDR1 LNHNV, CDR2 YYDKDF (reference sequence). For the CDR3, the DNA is TGTGCCACCAGCAGAGCTCGGGGTGCGAACGATGGCTACACCTTC. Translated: CATSRARGANDGYTF. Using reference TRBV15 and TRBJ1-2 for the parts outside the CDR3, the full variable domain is DAMVIQNPRYQVTQFGKPVTLSCSQTLNHNVMYWYQQKSSQAPKLLFHYYDKDFNNEADTPDNFQSRRPNTSFCFLDIRSPGLGDTAMYLCATSRARGANDGYTFGSGTRLTVV.

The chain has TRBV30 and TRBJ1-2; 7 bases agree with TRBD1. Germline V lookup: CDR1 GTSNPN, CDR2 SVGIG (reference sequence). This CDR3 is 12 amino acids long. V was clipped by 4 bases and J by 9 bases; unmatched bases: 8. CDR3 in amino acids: CAWTPQGGSYTF. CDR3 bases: TGTGCCTGGACCCCCCAGGGGGGAAGCTACACCTTC.

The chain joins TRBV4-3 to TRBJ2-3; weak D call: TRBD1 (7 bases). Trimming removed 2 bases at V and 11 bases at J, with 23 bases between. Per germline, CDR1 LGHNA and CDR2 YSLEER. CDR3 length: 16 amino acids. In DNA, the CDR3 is TGCGCCAGCAGCCAAAGGACGGGACAGACCCCGCGGGAGCAGTATTTT. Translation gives CASSQRTGQTPREQYF.

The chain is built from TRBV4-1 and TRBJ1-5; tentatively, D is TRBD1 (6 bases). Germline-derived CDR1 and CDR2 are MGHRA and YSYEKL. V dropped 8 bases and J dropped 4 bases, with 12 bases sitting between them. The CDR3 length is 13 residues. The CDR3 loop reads CASAAGVNQPQHF. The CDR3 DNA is TGCGCCAGCGCAGCAGGGGTGAATCAGCCCCAGCATTTT.

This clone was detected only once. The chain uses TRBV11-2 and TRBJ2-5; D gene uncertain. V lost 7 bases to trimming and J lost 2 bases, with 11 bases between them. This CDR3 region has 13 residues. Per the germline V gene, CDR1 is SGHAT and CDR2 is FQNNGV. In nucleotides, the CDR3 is TGTGCCAGCATCAACGGATTTCAAGAGACCCAGTACTTC. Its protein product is CASINGFQETQYF.

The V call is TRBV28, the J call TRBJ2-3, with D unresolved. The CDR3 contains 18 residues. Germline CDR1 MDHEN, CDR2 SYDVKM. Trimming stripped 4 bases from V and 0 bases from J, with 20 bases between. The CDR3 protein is CASSSIFRTLKSTDTQYF. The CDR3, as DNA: TGTGCCAGCAGTTCGATCTTCCGGACCCTCAAGAGCACAGATACGCAGTATTTT.

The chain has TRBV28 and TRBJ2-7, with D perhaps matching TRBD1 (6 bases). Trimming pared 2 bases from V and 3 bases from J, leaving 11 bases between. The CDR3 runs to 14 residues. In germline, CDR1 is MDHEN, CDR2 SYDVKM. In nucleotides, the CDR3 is TGTGCCAGCAGTTTACGGCAGGGGCTCTACGAGCAGTACTTC. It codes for CASSLRQGLYEQYF.

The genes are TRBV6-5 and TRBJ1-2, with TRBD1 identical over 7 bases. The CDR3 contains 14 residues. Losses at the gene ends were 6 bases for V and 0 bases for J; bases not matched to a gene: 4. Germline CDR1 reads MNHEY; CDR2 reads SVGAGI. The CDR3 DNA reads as TGTGCCAGCAGGGGGGGACAGTCTAACTATGGCTACACCTTC. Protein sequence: CASRGGQSNYGYTF.

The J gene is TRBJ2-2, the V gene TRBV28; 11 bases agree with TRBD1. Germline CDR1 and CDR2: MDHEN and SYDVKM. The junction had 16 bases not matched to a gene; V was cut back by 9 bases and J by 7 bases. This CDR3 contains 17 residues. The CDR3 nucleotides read TGTGCCAGATTTCGGGTCCAGGACAGGGGGCTGGACGGGGAGCTGTTTTTT. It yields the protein CARFRVQDRGLDGELFF.

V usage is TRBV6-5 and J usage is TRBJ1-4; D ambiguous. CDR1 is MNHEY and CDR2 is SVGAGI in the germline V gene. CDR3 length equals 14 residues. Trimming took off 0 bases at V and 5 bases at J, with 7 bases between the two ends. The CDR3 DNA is TGTGCCAGCAGTTACTCCGGCAGGAATGAAAAACTGTTTTTT. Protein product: CASSYSGRNEKLFF.

The CDR3 reads CASGLPPGETQYF. The CDR3 region has the DNA TGTGCTAGTGGTTTGCCCCCGGGCGAGACCCAGTACTTC. The V call is TRBV12-5, the J call TRBJ2-5; D gene ambiguous. Germline values: CDR1 LGHNT, CDR2 FRNRAP. The CDR3 covers 13 residues. Trimming took off 2 bases at V and 5 bases at J, with 9 bases between the two ends.

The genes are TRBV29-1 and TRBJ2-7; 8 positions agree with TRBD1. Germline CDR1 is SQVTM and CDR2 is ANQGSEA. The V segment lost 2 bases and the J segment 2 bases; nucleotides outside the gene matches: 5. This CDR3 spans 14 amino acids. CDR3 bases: TGCAGCGTTGAATTGCAGGGGGCCCCCTACGAGCAGTACTTC. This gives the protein CSVELQGAPYEQYF.

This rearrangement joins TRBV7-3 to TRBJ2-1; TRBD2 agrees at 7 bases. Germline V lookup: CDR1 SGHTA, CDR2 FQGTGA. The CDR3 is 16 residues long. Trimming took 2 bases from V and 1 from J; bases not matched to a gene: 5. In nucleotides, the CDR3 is TGTGCCAGCAGCTTAGGTGGGAGGGGTTCCTACAATGAGCAGTTCTTC. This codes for CASSLGGRGSYNEQFF.